The 17 T cell receptor beta chains in this list originate from one sample, sequenced in a study of human T cells and chemical hapten exposure. Time point noted: patch test 1, 2 weeks after DPC sensitization. The treatment is: therapeutic diphenylcyclopropenone sensitization with weekly scalp DPC. TCRdb recomputed calls from the RACE reads with MiXCR, one row per CDR3 protein. The data contain roughly 360,000 distinct CDR3 sequences, about 4.8% of them seen just once; the ten biggest clones take up 2% to 2.5%. Sample: whole blood, taken in connection with sensitization to the hapten diphenylcyclopropenone (DPC). The receptors here all came from a woman aged 45-65 years with alopecia areata. Some clones in this sample may be carry-over from other donors' samples.

This chain joins TRBV2 and TRBJ2-6; D ambiguous. Trimming removed 9 bases from V and 11 bases from J, with 17 bases in between. From germline, CDR1 is SNHLY and CDR2 FYNNEI. CDR3 length: 13 residues. CDR3 DNA sequence: TGTGCCAGGGCCGGGTCCTCGGCTGACGTCCTGACTTTC. It yields the protein CARAGSSADVLTF. The variable domain in full, completed from reference TRBV2 and TRBJ2-6, reads EPEVTQTPSHQVTQMGQEVILRCVPISNHLYFYWYRQILGQKVEFLVSFYNNEISEKSEIFDDQFSVERPDGSNFTLKIRSTKLEDSAMYFCARAGSSADVLTFGAGSRLTVL.

A few counts support this clonotype. The chain is built from TRBV12-3 or TRBV12-4 and TRBJ1-6, with D tentatively TRBD1 (6 bases). Trimming took off 6 bases at V and 7 bases at J, with 13 bases between the two ends. This CDR3 spans 14 amino acids. The CDR3 DNA reads as TGTGCCAGCAGCTCTACAGGGAGGAATTCACCCCTCCACTTT. Amino acids: CASSSTGRNSPLHF.

This clonotype was seen repeatedly, ten times or more. The rearrangement joins TRBV12-3 or TRBV12-4 to TRBJ2-5; a weak D match, TRBD2 (7 bases). This CDR3 region has 15 residues. V lost 0 bases and J lost 1, with 9 bases in between. The CDR3 DNA follows: TGTGCCAGCAGTTTAGCGGGAGGGGGCCAAGAGACCCAGTACTTC. Translating gives CASSLAGGGQETQYF.

The table lists this clonotype with many counts. J is TRBJ1-3 and V is TRBV10-3; unclear D gene. The CDR3 contains 15 residues. V shed 1 base and J shed 4 bases, with 11 bases lying between them. CDR1 and CDR2 (germline): ENHRY, SYGVKD. CDR3 region: CAISEFGGRGNTIYF. The CDR3 region has the DNA TGTGCCATCAGTGAGTTCGGAGGACGAGGAAACACCATATATTTT.

This clonotype showed up many times. The J gene is TRBJ1-5, the V gene TRBV5-6, with TRBD1 matching over 9 bases. V shed 3 bases and J 4 bases; nucleotides not matched to a gene: 14. Per germline, CDR1 SGHDT and CDR2 YYEEEE. CDR3 size: 18 residues. The chain's CDR3 is CASSSTGTGRTSNQPQHF. DNA for the CDR3: TGTGCCAGCAGCTCGACCGGGACAGGGCGAACTTCGAATCAGCCCCAGCATTTT. The variable domain in full, with the rest retrieved from reference TRBV5-6 and TRBJ1-5, is DAGVTQSPTHLIKTRGQQVTLRCSPKSGHDTVSWYQQALGQGPQFIFQYYEEEERQRGNFPDRFSGHQFPNYSSELNVNALLLGDSALYLCASSSTGTGRTSNQPQHFGDGTRLSIL.

Many counts were recorded for this clonotype. This sequence joins TRBV5-1 and TRBJ1-1; TRBD1 matches at 8 bases. The CDR3 consists of 13 residues. CDR1 is SGHRS, CDR2 YFSETQ, per germline. V was clipped by 5 bases and J by 2 bases; unmatched bases: 2. Here the CDR3 reads CASRTGVNTEAFF. The CDR3 coding sequence is TGCGCCAGCAGGACAGGGGTTAACACTGAAGCTTTCTTT.

This clonotype was counted ten times or more. This rearrangement joins TRBV10-3 to TRBJ1-1, with 8 bases fitting TRBD1. Unmatched junction bases numbered 4, after V lost 4 bases and J lost 0 bases. Germline V CDR1 and CDR2: ENHRY, SYGVKD. The CDR3 length is 15 residues. Here the CDR3 DNA reads TGTGCCATCAGTGCTGGGGACAGGATGAACACTGAAGCTTTCTTT. Translation gives CAISAGDRMNTEAFF.

The rearrangement links TRBV3-1 to TRBJ2-1, with D tentatively TRBD1 or TRBD2 (5 bases each). The germline V gene encodes CDR1 LGHDT and CDR2 YNNKEL (reference sequence). The CDR3 has 15 amino acids. V was shortened by 1 base and J by 8 bases, with 15 bases between the two germline ends. This CDR3 is CASSQGGTLLDEQFF. In nucleotides, the CDR3 is TGTGCCAGCAGCCAAGGAGGGACCCTCTTGGATGAGCAGTTCTTC.

This clonotype came up many times. The CDR3, as DNA: TGTGCCAGCAGCCGAGTGGGGAACAATGAGCAGTTCTTC. Translated: CASSRVGNNEQFF. The V and J genes are TRBV9 and TRBJ2-1; D is uncertain. Germline V lookup: CDR1 SGDLS, CDR2 YYNGEE. The CDR3 is made up of 13 amino acids. V was clipped by 4 bases and J by 5 bases, with 10 bases between them. Full variable domain (outside the CDR3, taken from reference TRBV9 and TRBJ2-1): DSGVTQTPKHLITATGQRVTLRCSPRSGDLSVYWYQQSLDQGLQFLIQYYNGEERAKGNILERFSAQQFPDLHSELNLSSLELGDSALYFCASSRVGNNEQFFGPGTRLTVL.

The CDR3 region has the DNA TGCAGTGCTAGAGTACTAGCCCAAGAGACCCAGTACTTC. The encoded protein is CSARVLAQETQYF. The chain links TRBV20-1 to TRBJ2-5; D is perhaps TRBD2 (6 bases). The V gene's germline CDR1 is DFQATT and CDR2 SNEGSKA (reference sequence). CDR3 length: 13 residues. The ends were cut back, 1 base at V and 1 base at J, with 7 bases in the middle.

This clonotype was observed many times. The chain links TRBV5-6 to TRBJ2-1; D is unclear. Germline V gene sequence: CDR1 SGHDT, CDR2 YYEEEE. V was cut by 0 bases and J by 9 bases, with 10 bases left in between. The CDR3 runs 13 residues. Here the CDR3 DNA reads TGTGCCAGCAGCTTGGAGCTAAATCTTGAGCAGTTCTTC. It codes for CASSLELNLEQFF. Together with reference TRBV5-6 and TRBJ2-1, the CDR3 gives the full variable domain: DAGVTQSPTHLIKTRGQQVTLRCSPKSGHDTVSWYQQALGQGPQFIFQYYEEEERQRGNFPDRFSGHQFPNYSSELNVNALLLGDSALYLCASSLELNLEQFFGPGTRLTVL.

V is TRBV5-1 and J is TRBJ2-3, with 9 bases matching TRBD2. With 0 bases clipped from V and 0 bases from J, the junction kept 11 bases outside the gene matches. CDR1 SGHRS and CDR2 YFSETQ come from the germline V gene. This CDR3 has 19 amino acids. CDR3 DNA sequence: TGCGCCAGCAGCTTGGCCGGACTAGCGAGCCGATCTAGCACAGATACGCAGTATTTT. As protein: CASSLAGLASRSSTDTQYF.

For this clonotype: This may be a read error, as it is one base from a much larger clone. The J gene is TRBJ2-3, the V gene TRBV28; the match to TRBD2 covers 11 bases. The V and J ends lost 5 bases and 4 bases, in that order; junction bases with no gene match: 8. CDR3 length: 16 residues. CDR1 MDHEN and CDR2 SYDVKM come from the germline V gene. The CDR3 DNA reads TGTGCCAGCAGTGGGAGTAGCGGGAGGGGGCCAGATACGCAGTATTTT. Amino acid sequence: CASSGSSGRGPDTQYF.

This clonotype was recorded at least ten times. This sequence joins TRBV28 and TRBJ2-7, with TRBD1 matching 8 bases. V lost 8 bases, J lost 6 bases, and 3 bases stayed unmatched. Germline-derived CDR1 and CDR2 are MDHEN and SYDVKM. CDR3 length: 11 residues. This CDR3 reads CASLQGAEQYF. The CDR3, as DNA: TGTGCCAGCCTCCAGGGGGCCGAGCAGTACTTC.

The sample holds a few counts of this clonotype. The chain links TRBV6-2 or TRBV6-3 to TRBJ2-7; 7 bases line up with TRBD2. The CDR3 contains 15 residues. Unmatched junction bases numbered 7, after V lost 2 bases and J lost 3 bases. Germline CDR1 is MNHEY and CDR2 is SVGEGT. This chain's CDR3 is CASSYPSGGFYEQYF. CDR3 coding DNA: TGTGCCAGCAGTTACCCTAGCGGAGGGTTCTACGAGCAGTACTTC.

This clonotype was counted ten times or more. The chain recombines TRBV24-1 with TRBJ2-3, with D hard to call. Trimming stripped 9 bases from V and 5 bases from J, with 14 bases between. From germline, CDR1 is KGHDR and CDR2 SFDVKD. The CDR3 sequence is 13 residues long. The CDR3 sequence is CATQMSIGDTQYF. CDR3 DNA sequence: TGTGCCACCCAAATGTCGATAGGAGATACGCAGTATTTT.

The V gene is TRBV5-1, the J gene TRBJ2-3; 7 bases are a match to TRBD2. Germline V gives CDR1 SGHRS, CDR2 YFSETQ. This CDR3 is 13 amino acids long. Trimming cost V 0 bases and J 8 bases; bases outside gene matches: 3. Here the CDR3 DNA reads TGCGCCAGCAGCTTGGGGACTAGTCGTACGCAGTATTTT. Encoded protein: CASSLGTSRTQYF.